Listed here is a single T cell receptor beta chain. Its matching antigen is unknown. These data belong to a study of cytomegalovirus exposure and HLA in healthy donors. Germline CDR1 reads SEHNR; CDR2 reads FQNEAQ (reference sequence). The CDR3 is 14 amino acids. V was pared by 0 bases and J by 7 bases, with 12 bases between. Use of 60 Vbeta and 13 Jbeta primers characterized the PCR. TCRdb's table, derived via immunoSEQ multiplex PCR, lists solely in-frame clones and lacks some. The profile shows some 130,000 clones, 80% of them singletons. Findings and caveats of the study: A missense variant in DCLRE1C was later tied to TCR beta V- and J-gene trimming.

The material sequenced was PBMCs. This rearrangement joins TRBV7-9 to TRBJ1-2, with D uncertain. The source is a man aged 25-40 years in good health and CMV-seronegative. CDR3 loop: CASSLAHTEGGYTF. The CDR3 DNA sequence: TGTGCCAGCAGCTTAGCACACACGGAGGGTGGCTACACCTTC.